These T cell receptor beta chains were read from a single sample in a study of kidney transplant recipient with SARS-CoV-2 infection. Each CDR3 protein is one row after TCRdb ran MiXCR on the reads. The profile shows 200,000 to 250,000 distinct CDR3 sequences, roughly 26% of them singletons. The source was a blood sample, collected at baseline and on roughly day 110 from a kidney transplant recipient. Receptor source: a male patient aged 25 to 39 who had COVID-19 and was a kidney transplant recipient. Among the T cells, some may be from the graft donor. CDR3s include the opening cysteine and the closing phenylalanine or tryptophan. The D gene is left open where the match is weak. Rows may omit the clone size; those that give it use once, few, many or a size class.

D gene	clone size	V gene	J gene	CDR3 protein	CDR3 DNA
NA	many	TRBV3-1	TRBJ1-1	CASSQDWNTEAFF	TGTGCCAGCAGCCAAGACTGGAACACTGAAGCTTTCTTT
NA	many	TRBV19	TRBJ2-7	CASSIVLAEPYEQYF	TGTGCCAGTAGTATCGTGTTAGCGGAGCCCTACGAGCAGTACTTC
NA	many	TRBV10-3	TRBJ2-3	CAISDSASTDTQYF	TGTGCCATCAGTGATTCCGCGAGCACAGATACGCAGTATTTT
NA	many	TRBV11-2	TRBJ2-5	CASSWTTQETQYF	TGTGCCAGCAGCTGGACTACCCAAGAGACCCAGTACTTC
NA	many	TRBV30	TRBJ1-2	CAWSSRGYGYTF	TGTGCCTGGAGTTCCAGGGGTTATGGCTACACCTTC
NA	many	TRBV6-1	TRBJ1-6	CASSETTEDNSPLHF	TGTGCCAGCAGTGAAACCACGGAGGATAATTCACCCCTCCACTTT
NA	many	TRBV28	TRBJ1-5	CASSGALQGFNSNQPQHF	TGTGCCAGCAGTGGAGCCCTACAGGGATTCAATAGCAATCAGCCCCAGCATTTT
NA	many	TRBV20-1	TRBJ1-2	CSANIELFRKTYGYTF	TGCAGTGCTAATATCGAGCTGTTTCGAAAGACCTATGGCTACACCTTC
NA	many	TRBV6-5	TRBJ2-2	CASSSSTGELFF	TGTGCCAGCAGTTCCAGCACCGGGGAGCTGTTTTTT
TRBD2	many	TRBV7-2	TRBJ2-5	CASGTSQETQYF	TGTGCCTCGGGGACTAGCCAAGAGACCCAGTACTTC
NA	many	TRBV9	TRBJ1-2	CASCGEYSRKTYGYTF	TGTGCCAGCTGTGGGGAGTACTCAAGAAAGACCTATGGCTACACCTTC
NA	NA	TRBV4-2	TRBJ2-1	CASSQAGNSYNEQFF	TGTGCCAGCAGCCAAGCGGGAAACTCCTACAATGAGCAGTTCTTC
TRBD2	once	TRBV19	TRBJ2-2	CASRWGLAGGEIGELLF	TGTGCCAGTAGATGGGGGCTAGCGGGAGGTGAGATCGGGGAGCTGCTTTTT
NA	many	TRBV19	TRBJ2-2	CASSITGSGELFF	TGTGCCAGTAGTATAACAGGGAGCGGGGAGCTGTTTTTT
NA	many	TRBV7-2	TRBJ2-3	CASSPSLARDTQYF	TGTGCCAGCAGCCCGTCGTTGGCTCGGGATACGCAGTATTTT
NA	NA	TRBV5-1	TRBJ2-1	CASSLRGTKYYNEQFF	TGCGCCAGCAGCCTCCGGGGCACAAAATACTACAATGAGCAGTTCTTC
NA	NA	TRBV10-2	TRBJ1-2	CASSIWIASRKTYGYTF	TGCGCCAGCAGTATTTGGATCGCTTCTAGAAAGACCTATGGCTACACCTTC
NA	many	TRBV14	TRBJ2-5	CASSQVPFGTQYF	TGTGCCAGCAGCCAAGTCCCCTTTGGGACCCAGTACTTC
NA	NA	TRBV4-2	TRBJ1-2	CASNCGRKGWKTYGYTF	TGTGCCAGCAACTGCGGACGCAAAGGTTGGAAGACCTATGGCTACACCTTC
NA	many	TRBV3-1	TRBJ2-5	CASSQDWRGGEETQYF	TGTGCCAGCAGCCAAGATTGGCGAGGGGGGGAAGAGACCCAGTACTTC
TRBD2	many	TRBV7-9	TRBJ2-7	CASSPKAGGKSYEQYF	TGTGCCAGCAGCCCGAAAGCGGGAGGGAAATCCTACGAGCAGTACTTC
TRBD2	many	TRBV7-9	TRBJ2-3	CASSLVSGGPWTDTQYF	TGTGCCAGCAGCTTAGTTAGCGGGGGGCCGTGGACAGATACGCAGTATTTT
NA	many	TRBV3-2	TRBJ1-4	CASSQGGDREFF	TGTGCCAGCAGCCAAGGGGGTGACAGGGAGTTTTTT
TRBD1	few	TRBV28	TRBJ1-1	CASTPPTVGQGEAEAFF	TGTGCCAGCACCCCCCCCACAGTTGGTCAGGGGGAGGCTGAAGCTTTCTTT
NA	NA	TRBV11-2	TRBJ2-3	CASSLQVGGRTDTQYF	TGTGCCAGCAGCCTACAGGTTGGGGGGAGAACAGATACGCAGTATTTT
TRBD1	NA	TRBV14	TRBJ1-4	CANSQGAGFNEKLFF	TGTGCCAACAGCCAGGGGGCAGGTTTTAATGAAAAACTGTTTTTT
TRBD2	few	TRBV7-2	TRBJ2-1	CASAPLGLAGRGEQFF	TGTGCCAGCGCACCCCTCGGACTAGCGGGACGCGGTGAGCAGTTCTTC
NA	many	TRBV6-1	TRBJ1-1	CASSEDGEGEAFF	TGTGCCAGCAGTGAGGATGGAGAGGGTGAAGCTTTCTTT
NA	many	TRBV21-1	TRBJ1-5	CASSKGGQPQHF	TGTGCCAGCAGCAAGGGGGGCCAGCCCCAGCATTTT
TRBD1	many	TRBV24-1	TRBJ2-2	CATSDRDRGTGELFF	TGTGCCACCAGTGACCGGGACAGGGGGACCGGGGAGCTGTTTTTT
NA	few	TRBV5-8	TRBJ2-2	CASMAGANTGELFF	TGTGCCAGCATGGCAGGGGCAAACACCGGGGAGCTGTTTTTT
NA	many	TRBV18	TRBJ1-2	CASTPGGFGYTF	TGTGCCAGCACTCCGGGGGGCTTTGGCTACACCTTC
TRBD1	NA	TRBV6-4	TRBJ2-1	CASGDYGTGLNEQFF	TGTGCCAGCGGTGACTATGGGACAGGGTTGAATGAGCAGTTCTTC
NA	few	TRBV5-1	TRBJ1-4	CASSLRQSGTNEKLFF	TGCGCCAGCAGCCTTCGACAGTCTGGGACTAATGAAAAACTGTTTTTT
TRBD1	many	TRBV9	TRBJ2-7	CASSGGGQGDEQYF	TGTGCCAGCAGCGGGGGGGGACAGGGAGACGAGCAGTACTTC
TRBD1	few	TRBV19	TRBJ2-1	CASTLTGNRYNEQFF	TGTGCCAGTACCTTGACAGGGAATCGATACAATGAGCAGTTCTTC
NA	few	TRBV5-4	TRBJ2-5	CASSSDPSRGVQETQYF	TGTGCCAGCAGCTCTGACCCGTCCAGGGGGGTCCAAGAGACCCAGTACTTC